The rows below give T cell receptor beta chains drawn from one sample of a study of cytomegalovirus exposure and HLA in healthy donors. Sequenced by immunoSEQ multiplex PCR; TCRdb stores in-frame clones only, minus some. The sample contains 150,000 to 200,000 clones, about four fifths of which appear only once. Input material: PBMCs. The receptors derive from a man aged 18-30 years in good health and CMV-seronegative. CDR3s include the opening cysteine and the closing phenylalanine or tryptophan. D genes are given only for firm matches. A row's size may be missing; if present it is once, few, many or a size class.

>TRBJ2-3|.|.|TRBV15
TGTGCCACCAGCAGAGAAGGAGGAGGACTCTACACAGATACGCAGTATTTT
CATSREGGGLYTDTQYF
>TRBJ2-5|.|.|TRBV30
TGTGCCTGGAGCCCGAGCGAGGGTTGGATCGAGACCCAGTACTTC
CAWSPSEGWIETQYF
>TRBJ1-6|.|.|TRBV7-2
TGTGCCAGCAGCCGAAGGACAGCCATCAATTCACCCCTCCACTTT
CASSRRTAINSPLHF
>TRBJ1-1|TRBD1|few|TRBV7-2
TGTGCCAGCAGTTCTAATGCCCAGGGGGCCGAGGCTTTCTTT
CASSSNAQGAEAFF
>TRBJ2-7|.|.|TRBV6-5
TGTGCCAGCAGCAAGGGGGAGTACGAGCAGTACTTC
CASSKGEYEQYF
>TRBJ2-1|TRBD1|.|TRBV29-1
TGCAGCACGAGGGGACAGAATAAGCCAACTTCCTACAATGAGCAGTTCTTC
CSTRGQNKPTSYNEQFF
>TRBJ2-1|.|.|TRBV10-2
TGCGCCAGCGGATACACTGGAGGGTGGTTCTTC
CASGYTGGWFF
>TRBJ2-5|.|.|TRBV19
TGTGCCAGTAGTATTCTTGGCAGGGGCCAAGAGACCCAGTACTTC
CASSILGRGQETQYF
>TRBJ1-5|.|.|TRBV4-1
TGCGCCAGCAGTACAGGTTGGTTGGGCAATCAGCCCCAGCATTTT
CASSTGWLGNQPQHF
>TRBJ2-5|.|.|TRBV4-3
TGCGCCAGCAGCCGGGGTGACGGGGGAGTCCAAGAGACCCAGTACTTC
CASSRGDGGVQETQYF
>TRBJ2-7|.|.|TRBV2
TGTGCCAGCAGCGATCCTGGACAGATCTACGAGCAGTACTTC
CASSDPGQIYEQYF
>TRBJ1-5|TRBD1|.|TRBV29-1
TGCAGCGTTAAAGGGGGGACAGGCAATCAGCCCCAGCATTTT
CSVKGGTGNQPQHF